The rows below give T cell receptor beta chains drawn from one sample of a study of blood T cell repertoires in COVID-19. Clones were read by immunoSEQ multiplex PCR, and TCRdb kept only the in-frame ones, dropping some. The sample records 350,000 to 550,000 clones, 75% to 90% being singletons. The specimen was PBMCs or T cells enriched from blood (not recorded which). Source of these receptors: a man aged 25 to 45 who had recovered from COVID-19. The CDR3 runs from the conserved cysteine through the conserved F or W. The D gene is left open where the match is weak. Clone size appears in some rows only: once, few, many, or a class for an expanded clone.

CDR3aa: CASTFLGTQETQYF; CDR3nt: TGTGCCAGCACCTTTCTGGGGACACAAGAGACCCAGTACTTC; abundance: once; d_gene: NA; j_gene: TRBJ2-5; v_gene: TRBV2
CDR3aa: CASSPDKYQPQHF; CDR3nt: TGTGCCAGCAGCCCGGACAAATATCAGCCCCAGCATTTT; abundance: NA; d_gene: NA; j_gene: TRBJ1-5; v_gene: TRBV7-2
CDR3aa: CASSQGAGTEKLFF; CDR3nt: TGCGCCAGCAGCCAGGGGGCCGGGACTGAAAAACTGTTTTTT; abundance: NA; d_gene: TRBD1; j_gene: TRBJ1-4; v_gene: TRBV5-1
CDR3aa: CASNEHDIGYTF; CDR3nt: TGTGCCAGTAACGAACATGACATTGGGTACACCTTC; abundance: NA; d_gene: NA; j_gene: TRBJ1-2; v_gene: TRBV19
CDR3aa: CASSLSTENTEAFF; CDR3nt: TGTGCCAGCAGTCTCTCGACAGAGAACACTGAAGCTTTCTTT; abundance: NA; d_gene: NA; j_gene: TRBJ1-1; v_gene: TRBV6-5
CDR3aa: CASSPPTSRAHNEQFF; CDR3nt: TGTGCCAGCTCACCACCGACCTCTAGAGCCCACAATGAGCAGTTCTTC; abundance: NA; d_gene: NA; j_gene: TRBJ2-1; v_gene: TRBV18
CDR3aa: CASSPLTSEYNEQFF; CDR3nt: TGCGCCAGCAGCCCGCTGACTAGCGAGTACAATGAGCAGTTCTTC; abundance: NA; d_gene: TRBD2; j_gene: TRBJ2-1; v_gene: TRBV5-1
CDR3aa: CASSRDANTEAFF; CDR3nt: TGTGCCAGCAGCAGGGATGCGAACACTGAAGCTTTCTTT; abundance: NA; d_gene: NA; j_gene: TRBJ1-1; v_gene: TRBV6-5
CDR3aa: CASSEWTGAVGYTF; CDR3nt: TGTGCCAGCAGTGAGTGGACAGGAGCAGTTGGCTACACCTTC; abundance: NA; d_gene: TRBD1; j_gene: TRBJ1-2; v_gene: TRBV6-4
CDR3aa: CASSLSFSTDTQYF; CDR3nt: TGTGCCAGCAGTTTATCGTTCTCGACAGATACGCAGTATTTT; abundance: NA; d_gene: NA; j_gene: TRBJ2-3; v_gene: TRBV27
CDR3aa: CASSWRGEGQPQHF; CDR3nt: TGTGCCAGCAGCTGGAGAGGCGAGGGTCAGCCCCAGCATTTT; abundance: NA; d_gene: NA; j_gene: TRBJ1-5; v_gene: TRBV7-9
CDR3aa: CASSPGQGGGTDTQYF; CDR3nt: TGCGCCAGCAGCCCGGGACAGGGAGGGGGCACAGATACGCAGTATTTT; abundance: NA; d_gene: TRBD1; j_gene: TRBJ2-3; v_gene: TRBV5-1
CDR3aa: CASIPDRGEAFF; CDR3nt: TGTGCCAGCATCCCCGACAGGGGTGAAGCTTTCTTT; abundance: NA; d_gene: TRBD1; j_gene: TRBJ1-1; v_gene: TRBV12-3/TRBV12-4
CDR3aa: CASSYSPDTINSPLHF; CDR3nt: TGTGCCAGCAGTTACTCTCCAGACACAATTAATTCACCCCTCCACTTT; abundance: once; d_gene: NA; j_gene: TRBJ1-6; v_gene: TRBV6-6
CDR3aa: CASSPGGFTEAFF; CDR3nt: TGTGCCAGCAGCCCCGGGGGGTTCACTGAAGCTTTCTTT; abundance: NA; d_gene: NA; j_gene: TRBJ1-1; v_gene: TRBV14
CDR3aa: CASSHHSGSSFDEQFF; CDR3nt: TGTGCCAGCAGCCACCATAGCGGGAGCTCCTTCGATGAGCAGTTCTTC; abundance: NA; d_gene: TRBD2; j_gene: TRBJ2-1; v_gene: TRBV3-1/TRBV3-2
CDR3aa: CASSRSGTATNEKLFF; CDR3nt: TGTGCCAGTAGCCGCTCAGGGACTGCAACTAATGAAAAACTGTTTTTT; abundance: NA; d_gene: NA; j_gene: TRBJ1-4; v_gene: TRBV19
CDR3aa: CASSVERLSIYNEQFF; CDR3nt: TGTGCCAGCAGCGTAGAGCGTCTTTCCATATACAATGAGCAGTTCTTC; abundance: NA; d_gene: NA; j_gene: TRBJ2-1; v_gene: TRBV9
CDR3aa: CATSSDRLSTGELFF; CDR3nt: TGTGCCACCAGTAGCGACAGGCTGTCTACCGGGGAGCTGTTTTTT; abundance: NA; d_gene: NA; j_gene: TRBJ2-2; v_gene: TRBV24-1
CDR3aa: CASSSLLAGGTYNEQFF; CDR3nt: TGTGCCAGCAGTTCCCTTCTAGCGGGAGGAACCTACAATGAGCAGTTCTTC; abundance: NA; d_gene: TRBD2; j_gene: TRBJ2-1; v_gene: TRBV28
CDR3aa: CAISNGQRSTDTQYF; CDR3nt: TGTGCCATCAGCAACGGACAGAGAAGCACAGATACGCAGTATTTT; abundance: NA; d_gene: NA; j_gene: TRBJ2-3; v_gene: TRBV10-3
CDR3aa: CASSSGQLNTEAFF; CDR3nt: TGTGCCAGTAGTTCCGGACAGTTGAACACTGAAGCTTTCTTT; abundance: NA; d_gene: NA; j_gene: TRBJ1-1; v_gene: TRBV19
CDR3aa: CASSPSGLAGVRETQYF; CDR3nt: TGTGCCAGCAGCCCCAGCGGACTAGCGGGAGTTCGGGAGACCCAGTACTTC; abundance: NA; d_gene: TRBD2; j_gene: TRBJ2-5; v_gene: TRBV4-2
CDR3aa: CASSLASTSGGTQYF; CDR3nt: TGCGCCAGCAGCTTGGCCAGTACTAGCGGGGGGACCCAGTACTTC; abundance: NA; d_gene: TRBD2; j_gene: TRBJ2-5; v_gene: TRBV5-1
CDR3aa: CASSQDGQGKTQYF; CDR3nt: TGCGCCAGCAGCCAAGACGGACAGGGAAAGACCCAGTACTTC; abundance: once; d_gene: TRBD1; j_gene: TRBJ2-5; v_gene: TRBV4-1
CDR3aa: CASRRPSSYEQYF; CDR3nt: TGTGCCAGCAGGCGGCCGTCCTCCTACGAGCAGTACTTC; abundance: once; d_gene: NA; j_gene: TRBJ2-7; v_gene: TRBV28
CDR3aa: CASSQGLLARNYNEQFF; CDR3nt: TGCGCCAGCAGCCAAGGTCTCCTAGCGCGGAATTACAATGAGCAGTTCTTC; abundance: NA; d_gene: NA; j_gene: TRBJ2-1; v_gene: TRBV4-1
CDR3aa: CASSPIILRTGGESSGNTIYF; CDR3nt: TGTGCCAGCTCACCAATTATTCTGCGGACAGGGGGCGAGAGCTCTGGAAACACCATATATTTT; abundance: NA; d_gene: TRBD1; j_gene: TRBJ1-3; v_gene: TRBV18
CDR3aa: CASSGLVYEQYF; CDR3nt: TGTGCCAGCAGCGGACTAGTCTACGAGCAGTACTTC; abundance: NA; d_gene: TRBD2; j_gene: TRBJ2-7; v_gene: TRBV7-2
CDR3aa: CASSEKLAEGETQYF; CDR3nt: TGTGCCAGCTCGGAAAAACTAGCGGAGGGAGAGACCCAGTACTTC; abundance: NA; d_gene: TRBD2; j_gene: TRBJ2-5; v_gene: TRBV18
CDR3aa: CASNSGRPGTKNIQYF; CDR3nt: TGTGCCAGTAACTCGGGTCGTCCCGGAACCAAAAACATTCAGTACTTC; abundance: NA; d_gene: NA; j_gene: TRBJ2-4; v_gene: TRBV19
CDR3aa: CASSIASKRNYGYTF; CDR3nt: TGTGCCAGTAGTATAGCCTCCAAGCGAAACTATGGCTACACCTTC; abundance: NA; d_gene: NA; j_gene: TRBJ1-2; v_gene: TRBV19
CDR3aa: CASSQRRGGWETQYF; CDR3nt: TGCGCCAGCAGCCAGAGGAGGGGGGGCTGGGAGACCCAGTACTTC; abundance: NA; d_gene: NA; j_gene: TRBJ2-5; v_gene: TRBV4-1
CDR3aa: CASGSGISSNQPQHF; CDR3nt: TGTGCCAGCGGCTCAGGGATTTCGAGCAATCAGCCCCAGCATTTT; abundance: NA; d_gene: NA; j_gene: TRBJ1-5; v_gene: TRBV28
CDR3aa: CASNPRQGAVYEQYF; CDR3nt: TGTGCCAGCAACCCCCGACAGGGGGCGGTGTACGAGCAGTACTTC; abundance: NA; d_gene: TRBD1; j_gene: TRBJ2-7; v_gene: TRBV27
CDR3aa: CASSLGLGMGNTIYF; CDR3nt: TGTGCCAGCAGCCTGGGGCTAGGGATGGGAAACACCATATATTTT; abundance: NA; d_gene: NA; j_gene: TRBJ1-3; v_gene: TRBV3-1/TRBV3-2
CDR3aa: CASSLKAGWSGSTF; CDR3nt: TGTGCCAGCAGCTTGAAGGCGGGTTGGTCCGGGTCGACCTTC; abundance: NA; d_gene: NA; j_gene: TRBJ1-2; v_gene: TRBV5-8
CDR3aa: CASSPTEKNEQFF; CDR3nt: TGTGCCAGTAGTCCAACAGAAAAGAATGAGCAGTTCTTC; abundance: NA; d_gene: NA; j_gene: TRBJ2-1; v_gene: TRBV19
CDR3aa: CASSSPGLAGRYNEQFF; CDR3nt: TGTGCCAGCAGCTCTCCGGGACTAGCGGGCAGATACAATGAGCAGTTCTTC; abundance: NA; d_gene: TRBD2; j_gene: TRBJ2-1; v_gene: TRBV7-2
CDR3aa: CASTDTTNEKLFF; CDR3nt: TGTGCCTCTACAGACACAACTAATGAAAAACTGTTTTTT; abundance: NA; d_gene: NA; j_gene: TRBJ1-4; v_gene: TRBV28
CDR3aa: CASSSTGGASYEQYF; CDR3nt: TGTGCCAGTAGTTCAACAGGGGGGGCCTCCTACGAGCAGTACTTC; abundance: NA; d_gene: NA; j_gene: TRBJ2-7; v_gene: TRBV19
CDR3aa: CASSPAGLRNQPQHF; CDR3nt: TGTGCCAGCAGCCCGGCGGGACTTCGCAATCAGCCCCAGCATTTT; abundance: NA; d_gene: NA; j_gene: TRBJ1-5; v_gene: TRBV7-2
CDR3aa: CATSRDGTGAGNTIYF; CDR3nt: TGTGCCACCAGCAGAGATGGAACAGGGGCTGGAAACACCATATATTTT; abundance: NA; d_gene: TRBD1; j_gene: TRBJ1-3; v_gene: TRBV15